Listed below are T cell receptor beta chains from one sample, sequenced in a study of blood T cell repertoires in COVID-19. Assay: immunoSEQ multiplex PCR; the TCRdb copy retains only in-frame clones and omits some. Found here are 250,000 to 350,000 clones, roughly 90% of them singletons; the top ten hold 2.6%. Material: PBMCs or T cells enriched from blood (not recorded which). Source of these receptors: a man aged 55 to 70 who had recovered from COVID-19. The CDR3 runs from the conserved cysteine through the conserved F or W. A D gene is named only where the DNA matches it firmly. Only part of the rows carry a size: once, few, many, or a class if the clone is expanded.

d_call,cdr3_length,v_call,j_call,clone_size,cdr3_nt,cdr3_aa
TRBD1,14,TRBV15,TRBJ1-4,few,TGTGCCACCAGCAGGGACAGGTCGTATGCAAAACTGTTTTTT,CATSRDRSYAKLFF
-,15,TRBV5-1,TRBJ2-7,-,TGCGCCAGCAGCTTGGGATCTCAACCGAGCTACGAGCAGTACTTC,CASSLGSQPSYEQYF
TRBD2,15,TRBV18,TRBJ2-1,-,TGTGCCAGCTCACCATTAGTAGGACTAGACACTGAGCAGTTCTTC,CASSPLVGLDTEQFF
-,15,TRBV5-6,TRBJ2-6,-,TGTGCCAGCAGCTTAAGAGGCTCTGGGGCCAACGTCCTGACTTTC,CASSLRGSGANVLTF
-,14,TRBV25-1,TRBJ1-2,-,TGTGCCAGCAGTGAATTTGAGATGGTCTATGGCTACACCTTC,CASSEFEMVYGYTF
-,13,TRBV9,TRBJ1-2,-,TGTGCCAGCAGCATCGACCCTAGCTATGGCTACACCTTC,CASSIDPSYGYTF
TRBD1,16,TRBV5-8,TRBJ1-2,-,TGTGCCAGCAGCTCTTCCCCACAGGGGGATTATGGAGGCTACACCTTC,CASSSSPQGDYGGYTF
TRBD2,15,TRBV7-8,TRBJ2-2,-,TGTGCCAGTAGGACTAGCGGGGGGAACACCGGGGAGCTGTTTTTT,CASRTSGGNTGELFF
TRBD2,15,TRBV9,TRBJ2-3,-,TGTGCCAGCAGCCCGTCTGGGCGGGAGTCACCTCCGCAGTATTTT,CASSPSGRESPPQYF
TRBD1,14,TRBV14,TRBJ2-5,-,TGTGCCAGCAGCCAGGGACAGTCCTCAAGGACCCAGTACTTC,CASSQGQSSRTQYF
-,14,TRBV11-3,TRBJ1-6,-,TGTGCCAGCAGATCTCAGGGGTTGAGTTCACCCCTCCACTTT,CASRSQGLSSPLHF
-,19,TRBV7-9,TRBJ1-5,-,TGTGCCAGCAGCAGTAGCCTGATTACCGGGACACATAGCAATCAGCCCCAGCATTTT,CASSSSLITGTHSNQPQHF
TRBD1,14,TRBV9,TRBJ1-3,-,TGTGCCAGCAGTGACAGGGCCTCTGGAAACACCATATATTTT,CASSDRASGNTIYF
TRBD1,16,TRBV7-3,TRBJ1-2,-,TGTGCCAGCAGCTTAAATCCGGGACAGAGGAACTATGGCTACACCTTC,CASSLNPGQRNYGYTF
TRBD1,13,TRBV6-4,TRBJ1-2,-,TGTGCCAGCAGTGTGGGGACAGGCTATGGCTACACCTTC,CASSVGTGYGYTF
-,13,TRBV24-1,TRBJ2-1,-,TGTGCCACCCGTCGGGGATCTGAGAATGAGCAGTTCTTC,CATRRGSENEQFF
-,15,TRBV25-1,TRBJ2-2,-,TGTGCCAGCAGTGAATATCCCGCGAACACCGGGGAGCTGTTTTTT,CASSEYPANTGELFF
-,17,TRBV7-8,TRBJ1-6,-,TGTGCCAGCAGCTTAGCTTTAGTGAGCTCCTATAATTCACCCCTCCACTTT,CASSLALVSSYNSPLHF